This T cell receptor beta chain was sequenced during a study of T cell responses to AZD1222 COVID-19 vaccine. V was cut by 0 bases and J by 7 bases, with 3 bases left in between. This CDR3 has 12 amino acids. Germline CDR1 reads SEHNR; CDR2 reads FQNEAQ (reference sequence). In its sample, this clone was seen once. Antigen unknown. Produced via immunoSEQ multiplex PCR; TCRdb's table is partial and in-frame only. Among about 120,000 clones, about nine tenths were seen once, and the ten largest hold 6.5% to 8.5%. Study results and limitations: Clonal diversity was possibly underestimated, and the donors were mostly white British, with more females. The study sampled repertoires only after the peak T cell response. Seropositive AZD1222 recipients at baseline numbered only 6 or 7.

This material consisted of peripheral blood, taken on day 0 of AZD1222 vaccination. This clonotype was sampled from an adult in good health. The chain joins TRBV7-9 to TRBJ1-4, with D unresolved. DNA for the CDR3: TGTGCCAGCAGCTTAGCCTTTGAAAAACTGTTTTTT. Translated, it gives CASSLAFEKLFF.